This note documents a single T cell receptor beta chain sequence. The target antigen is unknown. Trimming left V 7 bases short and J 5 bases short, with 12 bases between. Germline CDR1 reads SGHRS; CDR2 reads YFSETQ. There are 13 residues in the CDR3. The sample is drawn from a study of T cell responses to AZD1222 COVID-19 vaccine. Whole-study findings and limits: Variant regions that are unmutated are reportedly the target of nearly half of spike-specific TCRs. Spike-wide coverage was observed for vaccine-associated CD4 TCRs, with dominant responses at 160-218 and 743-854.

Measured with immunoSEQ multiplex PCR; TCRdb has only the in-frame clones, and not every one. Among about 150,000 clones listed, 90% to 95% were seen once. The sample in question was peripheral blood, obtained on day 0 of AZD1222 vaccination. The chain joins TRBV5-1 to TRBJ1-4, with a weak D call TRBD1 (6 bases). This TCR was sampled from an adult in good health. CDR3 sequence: CASRQGSNEKLFF. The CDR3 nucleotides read TGCGCCAGCCGCCAGGGGTCCAATGAAAAACTGTTTTTT.